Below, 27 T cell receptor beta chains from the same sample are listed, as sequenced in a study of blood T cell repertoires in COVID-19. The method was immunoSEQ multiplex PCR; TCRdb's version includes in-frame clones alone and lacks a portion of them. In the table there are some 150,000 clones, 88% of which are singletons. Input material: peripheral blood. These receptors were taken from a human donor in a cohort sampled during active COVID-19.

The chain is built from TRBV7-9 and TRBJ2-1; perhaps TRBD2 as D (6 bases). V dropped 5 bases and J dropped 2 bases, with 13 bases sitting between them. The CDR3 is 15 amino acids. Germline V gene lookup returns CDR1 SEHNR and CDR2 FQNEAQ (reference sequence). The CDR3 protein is CASSPRGSAYNEQFF. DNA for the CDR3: TGTGCCAGCAGCCCCCGGGGGAGCGCCTACAATGAGCAGTTCTTC.

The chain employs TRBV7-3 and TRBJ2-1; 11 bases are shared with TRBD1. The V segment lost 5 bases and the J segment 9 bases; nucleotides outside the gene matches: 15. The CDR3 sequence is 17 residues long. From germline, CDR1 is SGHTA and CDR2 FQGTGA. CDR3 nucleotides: TGTGCCAGCAGCCTAAGAAGGACAGGGGGCGACGGTGGTGAGCAGTTCTTC. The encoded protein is CASSLRRTGGDGGEQFF.

The CDR3 nucleotides read TGTGCCAGTAGTACCGGGAGGGGTGGGGAGCTGTTTTTT. As protein: CASSTGRGGELFF. The chain has TRBV19 and TRBJ2-2, with 8 nucleotides matching TRBD2. The junction had 3 bases not matched to a gene; V was cut back by 4 bases and J by 8 bases. Germline-derived CDR1 and CDR2 are LNHDA and SQIVND (reference sequence). The CDR3 length is 13 residues.

The CDR3 is CASSEHDIPQETQYF. The CDR3 DNA reads TGTGCCAGCAGTGAGCACGACATACCCCAAGAGACCCAGTACTTC. The rearrangement joins TRBV2 to TRBJ2-5; D remains ambiguous. Germline V gene lookup returns CDR1 SNHLY and CDR2 FYNNEI. The CDR3 is 15 residues long. Between the trimmed V and J ends, which lost 3 bases and 1 base, there was a span of 12 bases.

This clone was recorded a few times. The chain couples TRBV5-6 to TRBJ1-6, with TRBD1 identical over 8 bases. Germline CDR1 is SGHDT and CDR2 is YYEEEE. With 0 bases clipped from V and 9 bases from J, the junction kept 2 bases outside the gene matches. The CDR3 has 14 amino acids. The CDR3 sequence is CASSLGTGLSPLHF. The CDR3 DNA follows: TGTGCCAGCAGCTTGGGGACAGGGCTTTCACCCCTCCACTTT. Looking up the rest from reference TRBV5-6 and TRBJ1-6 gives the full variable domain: DAGVTQSPTHLIKTRGQQVTLRCSPKSGHDTVSWYQQALGQGPQFIFQYYEEEERQRGNFPDRFSGHQFPNYSSELNVNALLLGDSALYLCASSLGTGLSPLHFGNGTRLTVT.

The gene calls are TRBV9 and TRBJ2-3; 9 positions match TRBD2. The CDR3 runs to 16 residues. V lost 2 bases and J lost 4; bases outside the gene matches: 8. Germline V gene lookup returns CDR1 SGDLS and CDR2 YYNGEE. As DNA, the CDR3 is TGTGCCAGCAGCGTTGATAGCGGGAGTGGCCCAGATACGCAGTATTTT. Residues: CASSVDSGSGPDTQYF.

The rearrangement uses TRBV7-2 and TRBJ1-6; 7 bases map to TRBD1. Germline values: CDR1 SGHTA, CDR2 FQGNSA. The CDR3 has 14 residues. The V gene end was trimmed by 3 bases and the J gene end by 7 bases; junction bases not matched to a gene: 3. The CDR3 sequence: CASSFDRANSPLHF. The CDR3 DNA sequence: TGTGCCAGCAGCTTCGACAGGGCGAATTCACCCCTCCACTTT.

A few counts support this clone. CDR3 loop: CASNQGHYSNQPQHF. CDR3 DNA: TGTGCCAGCAACCAGGGGCACTATAGCAATCAGCCCCAGCATTTT. This chain connects TRBV6-6 to TRBJ1-5; TRBD1 is a possible D gene (6 bases). CDR1 is MNHNY and CDR2 is SVGAGI in the germline V gene (reference sequence). V lost 7 bases, J lost 0 bases, and 13 bases lay in between. The CDR3 spans 15 residues.

The CDR3 loop is CASSDVPRRRNYGYTF. For the CDR3, the DNA is TGTGCCAGCAGTGATGTCCCCCGTAGGAGAAACTATGGCTACACCTTC. V is TRBV28 and J is TRBJ1-2; D gene unclear. Trimming stripped 5 bases from V and 2 bases from J, with 18 bases between. CDR1 is MDHEN, CDR2 SYDVKM, per germline. The CDR3 has 16 residues.

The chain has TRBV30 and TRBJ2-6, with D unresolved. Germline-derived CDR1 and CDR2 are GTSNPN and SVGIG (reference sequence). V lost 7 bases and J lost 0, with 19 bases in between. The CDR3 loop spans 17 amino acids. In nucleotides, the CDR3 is TGTGCCTCCAAATCCTTTTTGTACAGCTCTGGGGCCAACGTCCTGACTTTC. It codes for CASKSFLYSSGANVLTF.

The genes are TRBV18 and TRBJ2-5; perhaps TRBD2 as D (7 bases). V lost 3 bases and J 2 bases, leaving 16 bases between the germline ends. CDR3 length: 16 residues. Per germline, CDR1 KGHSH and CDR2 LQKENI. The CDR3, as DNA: TGTGCCAGCTCACCTAGTCGGGGGGACACTCAAGAGACCCAGTACTTC. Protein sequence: CASSPSRGDTQETQYF.

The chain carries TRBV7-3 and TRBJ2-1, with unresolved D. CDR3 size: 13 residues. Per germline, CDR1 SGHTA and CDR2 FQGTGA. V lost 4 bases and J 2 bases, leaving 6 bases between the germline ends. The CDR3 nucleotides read TGTGCCAGCAGCTCAGACACCTACAATGAGCAGTTCTTC. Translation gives CASSSDTYNEQFF.

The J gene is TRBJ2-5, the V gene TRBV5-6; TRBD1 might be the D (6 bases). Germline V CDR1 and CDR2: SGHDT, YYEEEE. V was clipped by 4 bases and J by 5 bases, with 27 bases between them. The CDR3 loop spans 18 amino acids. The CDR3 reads CASSTLGGSNALDETQYF. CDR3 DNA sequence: TGTGCCAGCAGCACGTTAGGGGGTTCCAATGCCCTTGATGAGACCCAGTACTTC.

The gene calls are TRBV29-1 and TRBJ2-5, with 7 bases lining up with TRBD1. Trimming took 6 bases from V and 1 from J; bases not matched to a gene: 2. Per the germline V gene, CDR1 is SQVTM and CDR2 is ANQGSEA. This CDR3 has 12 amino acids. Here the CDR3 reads CSVRDSQETQYF. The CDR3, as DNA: TGCAGCGTCCGGGACAGCCAAGAGACCCAGTACTTC.

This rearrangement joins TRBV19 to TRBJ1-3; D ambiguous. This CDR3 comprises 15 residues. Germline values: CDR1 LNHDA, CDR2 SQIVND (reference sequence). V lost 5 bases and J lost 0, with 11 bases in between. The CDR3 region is CASSGLLSSGNTIYF. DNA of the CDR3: TGTGCCAGTAGTGGGCTACTGAGCTCTGGAAACACCATATATTTT.

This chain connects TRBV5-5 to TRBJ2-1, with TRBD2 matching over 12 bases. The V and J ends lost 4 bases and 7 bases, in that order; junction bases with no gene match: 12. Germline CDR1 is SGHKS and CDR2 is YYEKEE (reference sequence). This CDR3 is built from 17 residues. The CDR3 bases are TGTGCCAGCAGCAACCCGTTCGGACTAGCGGGGAGAAATGAGCAGTTCTTC. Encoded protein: CASSNPFGLAGRNEQFF.

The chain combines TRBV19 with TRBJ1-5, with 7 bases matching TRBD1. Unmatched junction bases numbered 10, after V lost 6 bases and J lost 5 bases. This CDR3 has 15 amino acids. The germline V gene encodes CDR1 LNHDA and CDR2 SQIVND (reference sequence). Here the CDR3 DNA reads TGTGCCAGTAGGACCGTTTTACAGGGGCATCAGCCCCAGCATTTT. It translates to CASRTVLQGHQPQHF.

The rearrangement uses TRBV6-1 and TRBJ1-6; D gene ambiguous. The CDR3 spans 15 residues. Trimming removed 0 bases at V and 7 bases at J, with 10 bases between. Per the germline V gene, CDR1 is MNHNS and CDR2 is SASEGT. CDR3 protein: CASSEARPSNSPLHF. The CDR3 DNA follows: TGTGCCAGCAGTGAAGCTCGCCCAAGCAATTCACCCCTCCACTTT.

CDR3 DNA sequence: TGTGCCAGCAGTTTATGGGGAGGTGGAGATACGCAGTATTTT. This gives the protein CASSLWGGGDTQYF. V gene TRBV28 combines with J gene TRBJ2-3; maybe TRBD2 (6 bases). CDR3 size: 14 residues. The V end was cut by 0 bases, the J end by 5 bases, with 9 bases between. Germline CDR1 reads MDHEN; CDR2 reads SYDVKM.

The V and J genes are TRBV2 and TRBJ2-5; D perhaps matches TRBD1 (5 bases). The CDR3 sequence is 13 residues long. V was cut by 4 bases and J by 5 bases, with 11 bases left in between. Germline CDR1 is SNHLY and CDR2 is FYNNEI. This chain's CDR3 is CASSVGRVETQYF. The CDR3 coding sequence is TGTGCCAGCAGTGTGGGCAGGGTGGAGACCCAGTACTTC.

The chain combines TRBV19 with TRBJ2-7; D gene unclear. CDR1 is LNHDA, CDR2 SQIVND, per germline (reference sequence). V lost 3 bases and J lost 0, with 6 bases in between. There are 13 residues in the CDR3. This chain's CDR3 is CASSIGDSYEQYF. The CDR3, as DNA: TGTGCCAGTAGTATCGGTGACTCCTACGAGCAGTACTTC.

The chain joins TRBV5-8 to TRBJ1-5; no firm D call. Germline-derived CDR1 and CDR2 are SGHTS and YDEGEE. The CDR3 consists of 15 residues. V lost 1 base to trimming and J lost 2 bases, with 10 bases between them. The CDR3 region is CASSLYGEGNQPQHF. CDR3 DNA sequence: TGTGCCAGCAGCTTGTATGGGGAGGGCAATCAGCCCCAGCATTTT.

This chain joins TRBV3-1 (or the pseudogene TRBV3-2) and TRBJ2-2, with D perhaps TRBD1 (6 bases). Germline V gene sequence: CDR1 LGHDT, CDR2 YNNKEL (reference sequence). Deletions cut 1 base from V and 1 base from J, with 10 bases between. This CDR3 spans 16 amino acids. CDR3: CASSQVKGENTGELFF. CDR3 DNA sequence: TGTGCCAGCAGCCAAGTCAAGGGGGAGAACACCGGGGAGCTGTTTTTT.

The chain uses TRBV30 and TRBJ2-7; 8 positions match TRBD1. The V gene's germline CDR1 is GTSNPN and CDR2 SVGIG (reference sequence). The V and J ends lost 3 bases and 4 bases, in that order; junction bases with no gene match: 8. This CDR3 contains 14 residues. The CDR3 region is CAWRPLDREYEQYF. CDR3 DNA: TGTGCCTGGAGACCCTTGGACAGGGAATACGAGCAGTACTTC.

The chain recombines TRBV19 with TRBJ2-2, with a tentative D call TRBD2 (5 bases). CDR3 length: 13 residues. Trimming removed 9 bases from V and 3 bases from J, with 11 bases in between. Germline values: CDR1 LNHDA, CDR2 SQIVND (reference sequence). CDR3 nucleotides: TGTGCCAGCAGGACTCGCTACACCGGGGAGCTGTTTTTT. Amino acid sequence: CASRTRYTGELFF.

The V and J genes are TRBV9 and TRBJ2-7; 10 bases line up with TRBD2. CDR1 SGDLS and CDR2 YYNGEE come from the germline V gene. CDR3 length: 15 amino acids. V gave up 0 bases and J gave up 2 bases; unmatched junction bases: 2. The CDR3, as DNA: TGTGCCAGCAGCGTAGGTACTAGCGGGACCTACGAGCAGTACTTC. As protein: CASSVGTSGTYEQYF.

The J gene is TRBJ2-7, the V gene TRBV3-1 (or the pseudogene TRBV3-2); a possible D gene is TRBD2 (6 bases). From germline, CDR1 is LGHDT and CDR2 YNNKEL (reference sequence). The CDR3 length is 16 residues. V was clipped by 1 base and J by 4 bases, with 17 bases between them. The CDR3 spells CASSQGLAPEAYEQYF. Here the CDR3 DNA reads TGTGCCAGCAGCCAAGGCCTAGCGCCAGAGGCATACGAGCAGTACTTC.